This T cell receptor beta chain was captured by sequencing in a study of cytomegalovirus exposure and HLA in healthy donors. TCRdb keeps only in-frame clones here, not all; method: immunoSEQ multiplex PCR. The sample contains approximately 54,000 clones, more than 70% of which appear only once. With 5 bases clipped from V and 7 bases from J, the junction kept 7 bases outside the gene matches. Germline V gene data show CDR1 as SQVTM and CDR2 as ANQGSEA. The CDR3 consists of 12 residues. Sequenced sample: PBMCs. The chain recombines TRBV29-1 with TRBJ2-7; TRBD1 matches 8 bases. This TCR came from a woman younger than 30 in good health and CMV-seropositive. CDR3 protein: CSVLGQAGEQYF. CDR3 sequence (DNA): TGCAGCGTTTTGGGACAGGCGGGAGAGCAGTACTTC.